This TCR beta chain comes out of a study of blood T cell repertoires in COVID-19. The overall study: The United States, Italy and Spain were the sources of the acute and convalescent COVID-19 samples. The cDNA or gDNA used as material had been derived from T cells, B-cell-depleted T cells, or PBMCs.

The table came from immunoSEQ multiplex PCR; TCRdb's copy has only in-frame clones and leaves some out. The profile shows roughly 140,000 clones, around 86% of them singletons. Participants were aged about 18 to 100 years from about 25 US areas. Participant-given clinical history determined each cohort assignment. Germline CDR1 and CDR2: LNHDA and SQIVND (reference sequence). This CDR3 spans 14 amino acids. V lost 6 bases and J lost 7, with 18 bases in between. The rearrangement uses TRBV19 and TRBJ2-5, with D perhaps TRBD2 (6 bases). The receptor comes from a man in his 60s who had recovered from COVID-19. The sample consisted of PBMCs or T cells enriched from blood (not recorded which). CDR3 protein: CASSPDASRGTQYF. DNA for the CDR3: TGTGCCAGTAGCCCAGATGCCTCGCGGGGGACCCAGTACTTC.